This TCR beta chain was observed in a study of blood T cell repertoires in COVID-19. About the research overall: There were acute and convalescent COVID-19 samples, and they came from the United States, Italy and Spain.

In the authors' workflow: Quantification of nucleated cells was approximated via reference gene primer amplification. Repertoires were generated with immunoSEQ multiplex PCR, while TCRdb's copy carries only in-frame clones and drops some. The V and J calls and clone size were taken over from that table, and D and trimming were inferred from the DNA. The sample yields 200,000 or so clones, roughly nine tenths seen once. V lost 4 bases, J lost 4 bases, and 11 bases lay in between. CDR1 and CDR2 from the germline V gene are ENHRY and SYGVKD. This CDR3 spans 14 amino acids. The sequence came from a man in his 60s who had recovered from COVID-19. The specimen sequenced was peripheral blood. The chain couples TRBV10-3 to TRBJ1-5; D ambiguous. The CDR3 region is CAISGSGGNQPQHF. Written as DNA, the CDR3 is TGTGCCATCAGTGGGTCCGGAGGAAATCAGCCCCAGCATTTT.